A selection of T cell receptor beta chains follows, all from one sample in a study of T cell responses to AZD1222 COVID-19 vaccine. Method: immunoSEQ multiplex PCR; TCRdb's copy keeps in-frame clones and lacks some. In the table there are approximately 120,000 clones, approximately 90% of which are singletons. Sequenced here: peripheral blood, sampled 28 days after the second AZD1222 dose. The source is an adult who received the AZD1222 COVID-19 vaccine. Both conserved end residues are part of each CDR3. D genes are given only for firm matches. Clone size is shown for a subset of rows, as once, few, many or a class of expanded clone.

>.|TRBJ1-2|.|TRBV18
TGTGCCAGCTCACCCTACGGCGTGGGGCAGAATGGCTACACCTTC
CASSPYGVGQNGYTF
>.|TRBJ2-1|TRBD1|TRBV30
TGTGCTTTAGGGACAGGGGGTACCCCGGGGTTCTTC
CALGTGGTPGFF
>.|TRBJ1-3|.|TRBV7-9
TGTGCCAGCAGCCCCGGACAGCGCTCTGGAAACACCATATATTTT
CASSPGQRSGNTIYF
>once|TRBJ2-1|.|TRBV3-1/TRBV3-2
TGTGCCAGCAGCCTCCCCCGAGACAGTGAGCAGTTCTTC
CASSLPRDSEQFF
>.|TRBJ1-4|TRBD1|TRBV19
TGTGCCAGTAGGCCGATCGACAGGGGGCATGAAAAACTGTTTTTT
CASRPIDRGHEKLFF
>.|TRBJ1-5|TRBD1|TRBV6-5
TGTGCCACCCGGACAGGGAGCAATCAGCCCCAGCATTTT
CATRTGSNQPQHF
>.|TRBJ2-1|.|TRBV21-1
TGTGCCAGCAGCAAAGAAAGCCCCGGGACAGGGGCCTACAATGAGCAGTTCTTC
CASSKESPGTGAYNEQFF
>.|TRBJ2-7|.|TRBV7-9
TGTGCCAGCAGCTTGGGTCAGAACACCTACGAGCAGTACTTC
CASSLGQNTYEQYF
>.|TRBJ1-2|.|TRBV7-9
TGTGCCAGCAGCCAGGGGACAATGGAAAATGGCTACACCTTC
CASSQGTMENGYTF
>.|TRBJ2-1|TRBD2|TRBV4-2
TGTGCCAGCAGCCAAGGTAGCGGGAGGGCGGGTAGCAATGAGCAGTTCTTC
CASSQGSGRAGSNEQFF
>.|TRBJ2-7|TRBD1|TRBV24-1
TGTGCCACGACAGGGAACGGCTACGAGCAGTACTTC
CATTGNGYEQYF
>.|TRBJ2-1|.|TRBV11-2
TGTGCCAGCAGCCGCGGGCCTGAAGGTTTTGGGCAGTTCTTC
CASSRGPEGFGQFF
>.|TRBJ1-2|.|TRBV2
TGTGCCAGCAGTGAAATGGGGGTGGGGGCCTATGGCTACACCTTC
CASSEMGVGAYGYTF
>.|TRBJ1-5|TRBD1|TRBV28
TGTGCCAGCGGGACAGGGGCAGATCAGCCCCAGCATTTT
CASGTGADQPQHF
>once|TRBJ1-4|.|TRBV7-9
TGTGCCAGCAGCTTAAGGGAAAAACTGTTTTTT
CASSLREKLFF
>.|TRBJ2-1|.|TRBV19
TGTGCCAGTAGTCCTGGACAGAGCTCCTACAATGAGCAGTTCTTC
CASSPGQSSYNEQFF
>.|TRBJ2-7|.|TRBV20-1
TGCAGTGCTACGGAAGCGGACGAGCAGTACTTC
CSATEADEQYF
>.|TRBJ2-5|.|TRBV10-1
TGCGCCAGCAGTGACTACCAAGAGACCCAGTACTTC
CASSDYQETQYF
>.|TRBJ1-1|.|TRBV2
TGTGCCAGCAGGGTGGGGGCCGGCATGAACACTGAAGCTTTCTTT
CASRVGAGMNTEAFF
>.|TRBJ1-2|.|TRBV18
TGTGCCAGCTCACCAGGGAACTATGGCTACACCTTC
CASSPGNYGYTF
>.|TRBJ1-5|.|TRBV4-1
TGCGCCAGCAGCCAAGACGGTCAGGGCGGTCAGCCCCAGCATTTT
CASSQDGQGGQPQHF
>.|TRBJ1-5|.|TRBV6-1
TGTGCCAGCAGTGAAGAGCGGGGCCGGTATAGCAATCAGCCCCAGCATTTT
CASSEERGRYSNQPQHF
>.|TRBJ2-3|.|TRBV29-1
TGCAGCGTCGACAGGGATACGCAGTATTTT
CSVDRDTQYF
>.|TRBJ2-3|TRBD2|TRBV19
TGTGCCAGCCATCGGACTAGCGGCTACACAGATACGCAGTATTTT
CASHRTSGYTDTQYF
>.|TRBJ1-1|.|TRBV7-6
TGTGCCAGCAGCTTACAACACAGTCTTAACACTGAAGCTTTCTTT
CASSLQHSLNTEAFF
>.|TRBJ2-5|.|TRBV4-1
TGCGCCAGCAGCCAAGAAGGGGCTAGCGCCGAGGGCTCCCAGTACTTC
CASSQEGASAEGSQYF
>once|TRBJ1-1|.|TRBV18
TGTGCCAGCTCACCTCGGACAGCGAACACTGAAGCTTTCTTT
CASSPRTANTEAFF
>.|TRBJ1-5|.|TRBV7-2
TGTGCCAGCAGCTTAGTTGGACATTTGGGAGGAGAGGGCAATCAGCCCCAGCATTTT
CASSLVGHLGGEGNQPQHF
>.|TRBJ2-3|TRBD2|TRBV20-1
TGCAGTGCCCCCGGGAGGGATACGCAGTATTTT
CSAPGRDTQYF
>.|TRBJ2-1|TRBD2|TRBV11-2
TGTGCCAGCAGCTTATCTAGCGGTTCCTACAATGAGCAGTTCTTC
CASSLSSGSYNEQFF
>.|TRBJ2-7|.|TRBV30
TGTGCCTGGGCGACAGGAGCCCTAACCTACGAGCAGTACTTC
CAWATGALTYEQYF
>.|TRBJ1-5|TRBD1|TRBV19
TGTGCCAGTACTTTACAGGGGGCCGTTTATCAGCCCCAGCATTTT
CASTLQGAVYQPQHF
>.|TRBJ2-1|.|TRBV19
TGTGCCAGTGAAGGACCGCTTACCTACAATGAGCAGTTCTTC
CASEGPLTYNEQFF
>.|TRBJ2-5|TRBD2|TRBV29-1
TGCAGCGCCTCTAGCGGGGGGGCTCAAGAGACCCAGTACTTC
CSASSGGAQETQYF
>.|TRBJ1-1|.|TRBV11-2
TGTGCCAGCAGCTTAGACGGACAGCGGCTAGGTTTGAGCACTGAAGCTTTCTTT
CASSLDGQRLGLSTEAFF
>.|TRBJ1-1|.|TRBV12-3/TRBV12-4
TGTGCCAGCAGTTTCCCATTGAACACTGAAGCTTTCTTT
CASSFPLNTEAFF
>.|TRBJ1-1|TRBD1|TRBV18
TGTGCCAGCTCAAAAACAGGGGGCTATACTCCGAACACTGAAGCTTTCTTT
CASSKTGGYTPNTEAFF
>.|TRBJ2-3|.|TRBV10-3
TGTGCCATCAGTGAGTCTGAACTAGACCTTCCCGTAGATACGCAGTATTTT
CAISESELDLPVDTQYF
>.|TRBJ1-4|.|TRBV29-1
TGCAGCGGGGGTTCGGGATACGAAAAACTGTTTTTT
CSGGSGYEKLFF
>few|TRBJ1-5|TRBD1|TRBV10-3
TGTGCCATCAGTGAGGACAGGGGAGCGGGCAATCAGCCCCAGCATTTT
CAISEDRGAGNQPQHF
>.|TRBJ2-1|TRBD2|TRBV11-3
TGTGCCAGCAGCTTAGATCCTAGCGCTAGCGGGGGCAATGAGCAGTTCTTC
CASSLDPSASGGNEQFF
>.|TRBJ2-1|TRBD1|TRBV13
TGTGCCAGCAGCTTAGTGGCGACAGGGTTCAATGAGCAGTTCTTC
CASSLVATGFNEQFF
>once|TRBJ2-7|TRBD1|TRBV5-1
TGCGCCAGCAGCCCTGGACAGGGGGCCTACGAGCAGTACTTC
CASSPGQGAYEQYF
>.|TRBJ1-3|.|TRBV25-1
TGTGCCAGCAGTGAAACATCCTCTGGAAACACCATATATTTT
CASSETSSGNTIYF
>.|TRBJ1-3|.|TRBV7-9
TGTGCCAGCAGCATACTAGGAACTGGAAACACCATATATTTT
CASSILGTGNTIYF
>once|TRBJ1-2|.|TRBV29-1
TGCAGCCTCGGGCCGAACTATGGCTACACCTTC
CSLGPNYGYTF
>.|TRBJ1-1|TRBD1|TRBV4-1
TGCGCCAGCAGCCAAGTTGGGACAGGGGGCGCGGGTTGGGCTTTCTTT
CASSQVGTGGAGWAFF
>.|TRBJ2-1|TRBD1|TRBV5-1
TGCGCCAGCAGCCAAGACCCCGGGACAGGAGTAAGGTATAGGGACAATGAGCAGTTCTTC
CASSQDPGTGVRYRDNEQFF